The sequence of this T cell receptor (beta chain) was determined in a study of radiotherapy plus CTLA-4 blockade in lung cancer. Study overall: Objective response rate was over 15%; disease control rate, 31%. The study, taken as a whole, reports: Per reports, early blood T cell clone dynamics, plus interferon-beta, forecast response most strongly. There was expansion of tumor-derived TCR clones in blood after radiotherapy plus ipilimumab.

A note on this clone: Its antigen remains unknown. Mismatch with germline at one junction end may stem from a read error.

Focal radiation with ipilimumab CTLA-4 blockade was given to patients with chemo-refractory metastatic non-small-cell lung cancer. The germline V gene encodes CDR1 KGHSH and CDR2 LQKENI. The CDR3 spans 13 residues. Only in-frame clones appear in the TCRdb table, and some are missing; sequencing was by immunoSEQ multiplex PCR. Here the sample spans about 98,000 clones, about 90% being singletons. The V and J genes are TRBV18 and TRBJ2-1, with D unresolved. The starting material was peripheral blood, obtained from a patient treated with radiotherapy plus ipilimumab. This receptor was obtained from a human donor with non-small cell lung cancer that progressed on radiotherapy plus ipilimumab. The CDR3 spells CASTPQSGLDLFF. CDR3 nucleotide sequence: TGTGCCAGCACACCACAGAGTGGTTTGGATCTGTTCTTC.